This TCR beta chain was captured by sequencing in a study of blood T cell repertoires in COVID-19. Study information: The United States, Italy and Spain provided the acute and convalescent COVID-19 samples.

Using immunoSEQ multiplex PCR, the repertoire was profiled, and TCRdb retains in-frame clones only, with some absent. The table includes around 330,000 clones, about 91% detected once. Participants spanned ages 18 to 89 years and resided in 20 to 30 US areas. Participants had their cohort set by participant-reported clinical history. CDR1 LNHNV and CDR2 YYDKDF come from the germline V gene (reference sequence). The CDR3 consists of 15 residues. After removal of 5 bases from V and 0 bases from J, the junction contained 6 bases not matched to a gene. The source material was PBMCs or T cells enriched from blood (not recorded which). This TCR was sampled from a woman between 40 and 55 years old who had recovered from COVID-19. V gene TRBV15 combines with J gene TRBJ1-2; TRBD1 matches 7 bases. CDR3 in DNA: TGTGCCACCAGCGATTACAGGGGAACTAACTATGGCTACACCTTC. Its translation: CATSDYRGTNYGYTF.